Described below is a single T cell receptor (beta chain) sequence and its context. Its target is unknown. This entry comes from a study of T cell responses to AZD1222 COVID-19 vaccine. Notes on the study in general: CD4 TCRs linked to vaccination spanned spike, dominating at 160-218 and 743-854.

Repertoires were generated with immunoSEQ multiplex PCR, while TCRdb's copy carries only in-frame clones and drops some. Of 200,000 to 250,000 clones in the sample, around 94% were seen once. Trimming stripped 2 bases from V and 9 bases from J, with 21 bases between. CDR1 SGDLS and CDR2 YYNGEE come from the germline V gene. CDR3 length: 16 amino acids. The V and J genes are TRBV9 and TRBJ2-4; perhaps TRBD2 as D (7 bases). The input for sequencing was peripheral blood, taken 28 days after the second dose of the MenACWY control vaccine. The sequence was collected from an adult who received the MenACWY meningococcal vaccine as a control. CDR3 in DNA: TGTGCCAGCAGCGTCGCTACCGGGGAGGGAGGGGGCATTCAGTACTTC. It encodes CASSVATGEGGGIQYF.